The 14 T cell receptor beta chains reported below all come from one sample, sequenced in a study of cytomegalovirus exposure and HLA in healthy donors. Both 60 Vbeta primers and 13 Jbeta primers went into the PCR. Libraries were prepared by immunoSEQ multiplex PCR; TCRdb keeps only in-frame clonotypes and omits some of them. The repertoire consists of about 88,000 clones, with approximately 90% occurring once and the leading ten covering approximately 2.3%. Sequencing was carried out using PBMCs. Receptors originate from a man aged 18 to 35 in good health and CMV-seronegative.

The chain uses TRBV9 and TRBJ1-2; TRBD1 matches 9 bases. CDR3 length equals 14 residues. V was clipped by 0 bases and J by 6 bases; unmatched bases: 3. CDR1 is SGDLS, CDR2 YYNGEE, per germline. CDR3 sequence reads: CASSVEQGADGYTF. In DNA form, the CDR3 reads TGTGCCAGCAGCGTAGAACAGGGGGCAGATGGCTACACCTTC.

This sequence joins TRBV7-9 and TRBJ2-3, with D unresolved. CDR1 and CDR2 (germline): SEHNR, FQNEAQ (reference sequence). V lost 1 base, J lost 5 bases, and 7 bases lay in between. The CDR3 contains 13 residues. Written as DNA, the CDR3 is TGTGCCAGCAGCTTAGGGGCTCGAGATACGCAGTATTTT. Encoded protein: CASSLGARDTQYF.

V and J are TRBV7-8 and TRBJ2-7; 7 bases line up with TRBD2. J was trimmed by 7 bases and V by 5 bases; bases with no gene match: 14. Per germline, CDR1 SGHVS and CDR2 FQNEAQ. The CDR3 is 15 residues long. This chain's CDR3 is CASSATGTTVGEQYF. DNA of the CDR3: TGTGCCAGCAGCGCAACCGGGACTACCGTTGGGGAGCAGTACTTC.

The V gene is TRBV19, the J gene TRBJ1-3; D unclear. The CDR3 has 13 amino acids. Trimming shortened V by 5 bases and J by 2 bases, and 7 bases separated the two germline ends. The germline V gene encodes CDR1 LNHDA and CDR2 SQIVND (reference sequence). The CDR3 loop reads CASSEVTGNTIYF. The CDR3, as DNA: TGTGCCAGTAGTGAGGTGACTGGAAACACCATATATTTT.

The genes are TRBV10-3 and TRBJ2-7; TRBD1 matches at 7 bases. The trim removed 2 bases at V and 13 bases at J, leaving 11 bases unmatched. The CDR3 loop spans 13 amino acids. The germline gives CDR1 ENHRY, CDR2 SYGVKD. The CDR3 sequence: CAISEEGTEMSYF. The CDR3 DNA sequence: TGTGCCATCAGTGAGGAAGGGACAGAGATGTCCTACTTC.

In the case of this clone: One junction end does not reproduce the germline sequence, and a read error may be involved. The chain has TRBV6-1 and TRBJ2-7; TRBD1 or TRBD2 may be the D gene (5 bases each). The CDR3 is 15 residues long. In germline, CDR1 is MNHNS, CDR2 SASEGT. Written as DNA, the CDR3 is TGTGCCAGCAGTCAAGCAGGGTTCGGGACCTACGAGCAGTACTTC. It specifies CASSQAGFGTYEQYF.

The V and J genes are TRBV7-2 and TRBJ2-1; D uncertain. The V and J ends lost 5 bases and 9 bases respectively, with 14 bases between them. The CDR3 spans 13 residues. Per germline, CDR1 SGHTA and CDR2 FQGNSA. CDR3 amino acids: CASSLNLRPEQFF. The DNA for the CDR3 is TGTGCCAGCAGCCTTAATTTGAGGCCTGAGCAGTTCTTC.

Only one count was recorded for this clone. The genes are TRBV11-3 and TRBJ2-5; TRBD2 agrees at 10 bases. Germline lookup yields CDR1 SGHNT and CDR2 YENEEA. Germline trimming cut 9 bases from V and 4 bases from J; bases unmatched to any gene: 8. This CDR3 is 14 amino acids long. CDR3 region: CARISGRAVETQYF. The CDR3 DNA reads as TGTGCCAGAATAAGCGGGAGGGCCGTAGAGACCCAGTACTTC. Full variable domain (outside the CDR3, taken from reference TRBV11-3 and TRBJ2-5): EAGVVQSPRYKIIEKKQPVAFWCNPISGHNTLYWYLQNLGQGPELLIRYENEEAVDDSQLPKDRFSAERLKGVDSTLKIQPAELGDSAVYLCARISGRAVETQYFGPGTRLLVL.

The CDR3 DNA sequence: TGTGCCAGTAGTATAGCCGGACGGGAGGGAACCTACGAGCAGTACTTC. Encoded protein: CASSIAGREGTYEQYF. The chain recombines TRBV19 with TRBJ2-7; the match to TRBD2 covers 8 bases. The CDR3 is 16 amino acids. CDR1 is LNHDA and CDR2 is SQIVND in the germline V gene (reference sequence). V was pared by 1 base and J by 2 bases, with 7 bases of the junction left unmatched.

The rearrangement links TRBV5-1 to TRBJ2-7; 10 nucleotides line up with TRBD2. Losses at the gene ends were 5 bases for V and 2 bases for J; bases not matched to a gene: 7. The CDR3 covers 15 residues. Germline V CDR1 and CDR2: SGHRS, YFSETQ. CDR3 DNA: TGCGCCAGCAGGACAGGACTAGCGGACCCCTACGAGCAGTACTTC. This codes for CASRTGLADPYEQYF.

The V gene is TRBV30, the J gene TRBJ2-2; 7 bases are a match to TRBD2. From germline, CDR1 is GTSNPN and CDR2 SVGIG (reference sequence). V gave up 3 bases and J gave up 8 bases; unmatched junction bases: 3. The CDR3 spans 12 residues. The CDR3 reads CAWSLGGGELFF. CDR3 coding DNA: TGTGCCTGGAGCCTGGGAGGGGGGGAGCTGTTTTTT.

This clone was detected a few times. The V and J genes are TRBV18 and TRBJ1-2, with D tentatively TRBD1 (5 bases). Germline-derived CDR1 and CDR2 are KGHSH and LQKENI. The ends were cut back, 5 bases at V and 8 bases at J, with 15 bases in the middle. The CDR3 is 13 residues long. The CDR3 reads CASSTRQGSGYTF. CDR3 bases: TGTGCCAGCTCAACCAGGCAGGGCTCCGGCTACACCTTC.

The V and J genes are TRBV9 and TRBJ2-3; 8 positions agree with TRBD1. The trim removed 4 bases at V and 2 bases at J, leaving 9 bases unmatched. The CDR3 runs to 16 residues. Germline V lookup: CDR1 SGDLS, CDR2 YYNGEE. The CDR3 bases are TGTGCCAGCAGCAAAACAGGGGGTTTTAACACAGATACGCAGTATTTT. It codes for CASSKTGGFNTDTQYF.

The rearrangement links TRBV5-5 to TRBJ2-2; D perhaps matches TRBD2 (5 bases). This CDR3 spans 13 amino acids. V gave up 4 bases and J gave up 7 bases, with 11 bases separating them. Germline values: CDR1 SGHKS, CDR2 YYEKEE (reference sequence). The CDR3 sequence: CASSLAEVGELFF. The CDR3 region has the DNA TGTGCCAGCAGCCTGGCGGAGGTCGGGGAGCTGTTTTTT. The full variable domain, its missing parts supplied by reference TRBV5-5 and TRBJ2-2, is DAGVTQSPTHLIKTRGQQVTLRCSPISGHKSVSWYQQVLGQGPQFIFQYYEKEERGRGNFPDRFSARQFPNYSSELNVNALLLGDSALYLCASSLAEVGELFFGEGSRLTVL.